This is a list of T cell receptor beta chains from one sample in a study of CD8 T cells in ankylosing spondylitis. TCRdb used MiXCR to reprocess the 5' RACE reads, holding one entry per CDR3 protein. The sample yields a few hundred thousand distinct CDR3 sequences, about 10% seen once. Material for sequencing was blood, either unsorted or a sorted T cell fraction (not recorded which). Source of these receptors: a male donor with ankylosing spondylitis or in good health (not recorded which). The CDR3 runs from the conserved cysteine through the conserved F or W. Fields, in order: V gene, clone size, D gene, J gene, CDR3 protein, CDR3 DNA. The D gene is left open where the match is weak. Clone sizes are given selectively: once, few, many, or a class where the clone is expanded.

V: TRBV5-1; size: many; D: TRBD1; J: TRBJ1-1; CDR3: CASSGQGGDTEAFF; DNA: TGCGCCAGCAGCGGACAGGGAGGGGACACTGAAGCTTTCTTT
V: TRBV20-1; size: many; D: -; J: TRBJ2-7; CDR3: CSARELLSGPWIYEQYF; DNA: TGCAGTGCTAGAGAACTCTTAAGCGGGCCCTGGATCTACGAGCAGTACTTC
V: TRBV7-6; size: many; D: TRBD1; J: TRBJ2-1; CDR3: CASSPQRDREQFF; DNA: TGTGCCAGCAGCCCGCAACGGGACAGGGAGCAGTTCTTC
V: TRBV11-2; size: many; D: -; J: TRBJ1-1; CDR3: CASSLDRGGPTEAFF; DNA: TGTGCCAGCAGCTTAGATAGGGGGGGGCCCACTGAAGCTTTCTTT
V: TRBV19; size: many; D: -; J: TRBJ1-1; CDR3: CASSIGGAGTEAFF; DNA: TGTGCCAGTAGTATAGGCGGAGCGGGCACTGAAGCTTTCTTT
V: TRBV11-2; size: few; D: -; J: TRBJ2-1; CDR3: CASSLDVGVAYNEQFF; DNA: TGTGCCAGCAGCTTAGATGTAGGGGTTGCCTACAATGAGCAGTTCTTC
V: TRBV5-1; size: -; D: -; J: TRBJ2-3; CDR3: CASSTGGARTDTQYF; DNA: TGCGCCAGCAGCACCGGAGGGGCCCGCACAGATACGCAGTATTTT
V: TRBV6-2/TRBV6-3; size: -; D: -; J: TRBJ2-3; CDR3: CASNVGVDTQYF; DNA: TGTGCCAGCAACGTAGGGGTAGATACGCAGTATTTT
V: TRBV4-1; size: many; D: -; J: TRBJ2-3; CDR3: CASSWDPYPTDTQYF; DNA: TGCGCCAGCAGCTGGGACCCTTACCCCACAGATACGCAGTATTTT
V: TRBV12-3/TRBV12-4; size: many; D: -; J: TRBJ2-2; CDR3: CASSLGGVPGELFF; DNA: TGTGCCAGCAGTTTAGGGGGAGTCCCCGGGGAGCTGTTTTTT
V: TRBV5-1; size: many; D: -; J: TRBJ2-3; CDR3: CASSPEDYTDTQYF; DNA: TGCGCCAGCAGCCCGGAGGATTACACAGATACGCAGTATTTT
V: TRBV5-3; size: -; D: -; J: TRBJ2-1; CDR3: CARSPRGPPGDEQFF; DNA: TGTGCCAGAAGCCCCCGGGGCCCTCCTGGAGATGAGCAGTTCTTC
V: TRBV5-5; size: few; D: -; J: TRBJ2-5; CDR3: CASSFTPRRDQETQYF; DNA: TGTGCCAGCAGCTTTACCCCCCGCAGGGACCAAGAGACCCAGTACTTC
V: TRBV29-1; size: many; D: -; J: TRBJ1-2; CDR3: CSVDAFGGFGYGYTF; DNA: TGCAGCGTTGATGCCTTTGGTGGCTTCGGCTATGGCTACACCTTC
V: TRBV9; size: many; D: -; J: TRBJ2-4; CDR3: CASSAALRESGKNIQYF; DNA: TGTGCCAGCAGCGCGGCGCTGAGGGAAAGCGGTAAAAACATTCAGTACTTC
V: TRBV7-2; size: -; D: TRBD2; J: TRBJ2-7; CDR3: CASSFLAGFTYEQYF; DNA: TGTGCCAGCAGCTTTCTAGCGGGCTTTACCTACGAGCAGTACTTC
V: TRBV7-6; size: many; D: TRBD1; J: TRBJ2-7; CDR3: CASSSAGQGSEQYF; DNA: TGTGCCAGCAGCTCCGCCGGACAGGGCTCCGAGCAGTACTTC
V: TRBV7-6; size: many; D: -; J: TRBJ1-1; CDR3: CASSSLGTANTEAFF; DNA: TGTGCCAGCAGCTCATTGGGGACGGCGAACACTGAAGCTTTCTTT
V: TRBV12-3/TRBV12-4; size: many; D: -; J: TRBJ1-1; CDR3: CASRLLNTEAFF; DNA: TGTGCCAGCAGACTACTGAACACTGAAGCTTTCTTT
V: TRBV7-2; size: many; D: -; J: TRBJ1-5; CDR3: CASSLLPGQPQHF; DNA: TGTGCCAGCAGCTTATTGCCCGGTCAGCCCCAGCATTTT
V: TRBV6-2/TRBV6-3; size: many; D: -; J: TRBJ1-2; CDR3: CASSYEGWSGYTF; DNA: TGTGCCAGCAGTTACGAGGGGTGGAGCGGCTACACCTTC
V: TRBV5-5; size: many; D: -; J: TRBJ2-7; CDR3: CASRTGSLPPYEQYF; DNA: TGTGCCAGCAGAACCGGATCCTTACCGCCCTACGAGCAGTACTTC
V: TRBV7-2; size: few; D: TRBD2; J: TRBJ2-3; CDR3: CASSTKAGRTDTQYF; DNA: TGTGCCAGCAGCACTAAAGCGGGACGCACAGATACGCAGTATTTT
V: TRBV28; size: -; D: -; J: TRBJ2-7; CDR3: CASLHSTRREQYF; DNA: TGTGCCAGCTTACACTCAACACGACGGGAGCAGTACTTC
V: TRBV6-5; size: -; D: -; J: TRBJ2-3; CDR3: CASSYSREAGDTQYF; DNA: TGTGCCAGCAGTTACTCCAGGGAGGCGGGGGATACGCAGTATTTT
V: TRBV5-6; size: many; D: TRBD1; J: TRBJ2-5; CDR3: CASSGDRVEETQYF; DNA: TGTGCCAGCAGCGGGGACAGGGTAGAAGAGACCCAGTACTTC
V: TRBV24-1; size: many; D: -; J: TRBJ1-2; CDR3: CATSDPDYGYTF; DNA: TGTGCCACCAGTGATCCTGACTATGGCTACACCTTC
V: TRBV10-1; size: few; D: -; J: TRBJ2-1; CDR3: CASSESAALQANEQFF; DNA: TGCGCCAGCAGTGAGTCGGCCGCTCTACAGGCGAATGAGCAGTTCTTC
V: TRBV20-1; size: many; D: TRBD1; J: TRBJ1-5; CDR3: CSARADRANQPQHF; DNA: TGCAGTGCTAGAGCAGACAGGGCAAATCAGCCCCAGCATTTT
V: TRBV7-8; size: once; D: TRBD1; J: TRBJ1-2; CDR3: CASSLLGQELYDYTF; DNA: TGTGCCAGCAGCTTACTTGGACAGGAGCTTTATGACTACACCTTC
V: TRBV29-1; size: many; D: -; J: TRBJ2-3; CDR3: CSVETQGEDTQYF; DNA: TGCAGCGTTGAAACGCAGGGTGAAGATACGCAGTATTTT
V: TRBV20-1; size: many; D: TRBD2; J: TRBJ2-3; CDR3: CSAPRVTSGGLFDTQYF; DNA: TGCAGTGCTCCCCGTGTGACTAGCGGGGGCCTCTTTGATACGCAGTATTTT
V: TRBV20-1; size: many; D: -; J: TRBJ1-1; CDR3: CSARPTRTVNTEAFF; DNA: TGCAGTGCTAGGCCCACCCGGACGGTGAACACTGAAGCTTTCTTT
V: TRBV20-1; size: -; D: -; J: TRBJ2-7; CDR3: CSTSSALVGTYEQYF; DNA: TGCAGTACATCCTCCGCCTTGGTGGGAACCTACGAGCAGTACTTC
V: TRBV14; size: -; D: -; J: TRBJ2-7; CDR3: CASSPFGGNYEQYF; DNA: TGTGCCAGCAGCCCATTCGGCGGGAATTACGAGCAGTACTTC
V: TRBV4-2; size: -; D: -; J: TRBJ1-3; CDR3: CASSQGVQGNSGNTIYF; DNA: TGTGCCAGCAGCCAAGGAGTTCAGGGAAACTCTGGAAACACCATATATTTT
V: TRBV29-1; size: -; D: -; J: TRBJ2-3; CDR3: CSVFIRAVSTDTQYF; DNA: TGCAGCGTTTTCATCAGGGCTGTTAGCACAGATACGCAGTATTTT
V: TRBV28; size: many; D: -; J: TRBJ2-1; CDR3: CASSLPGLEYNEQFF; DNA: TGTGCCAGCAGTTTACCGGGACTTGAGTACAATGAGCAGTTCTTC
V: TRBV20-1; size: many; D: -; J: TRBJ2-4; CDR3: CSARAWDHKNIQYF; DNA: TGCAGTGCCCGCGCTTGGGATCACAAAAACATTCAGTACTTC
V: TRBV15; size: many; D: -; J: TRBJ1-1; CDR3: CATSRVWGGTEAFF; DNA: TGTGCCACCAGCAGAGTATGGGGTGGGACTGAAGCTTTCTTT
V: TRBV2; size: many; D: TRBD2; J: TRBJ2-5; CDR3: CASTGENSGNQETQYF; DNA: TGTGCCAGCACCGGGGAGAATAGCGGGAACCAAGAGACCCAGTACTTC
V: TRBV5-1; size: few; D: TRBD1; J: TRBJ2-7; CDR3: CASTVGTGHSYEQYF; DNA: TGCGCCAGCACCGTCGGGACAGGACATTCCTACGAGCAGTACTTC
V: TRBV11-2; size: few; D: -; J: TRBJ2-7; CDR3: CASSLGGLEYEQYF; DNA: TGTGCCAGCAGCTTAGGAGGGCTGGAGTACGAGCAGTACTTC
V: TRBV20-1; size: many; D: -; J: TRBJ2-1; CDR3: CSASDGIHNEQFF; DNA: TGCAGTGCTAGTGACGGGATACACAATGAGCAGTTCTTC
V: TRBV7-2; size: many; D: -; J: TRBJ1-1; CDR3: CASSLLRGSTEAFF; DNA: TGTGCCAGCAGCTTACTTCGGGGGAGCACTGAAGCTTTCTTT
V: TRBV27; size: -; D: TRBD1; J: TRBJ2-7; CDR3: CASNEEGANSYEQYF; DNA: TGTGCCAGCAATGAAGAGGGGGCGAACTCCTACGAGCAGTACTTC
V: TRBV28; size: few; D: -; J: TRBJ2-7; CDR3: CASSSTVEPYEQYF; DNA: TGTGCCAGCAGTTCCACGGTGGAACCCTACGAGCAGTACTTC
V: TRBV6-1; size: -; D: TRBD2; J: TRBJ2-7; CDR3: CAGGSGGPYEQYF; DNA: TGTGCCGGGGGTAGCGGGGGACCTTACGAGCAGTACTTC
V: TRBV5-1; size: many; D: -; J: TRBJ2-2; CDR3: CASSLWTGNTGELFF; DNA: TGCGCCAGCAGCCTATGGACGGGGAACACCGGGGAGCTGTTTTTT
V: TRBV7-2; size: many; D: -; J: TRBJ2-2; CDR3: CASSSRGGLAGELFF; DNA: TGTGCCAGCAGCTCAAGGGGGGGTTTAGCCGGGGAGCTGTTTTTT
V: TRBV7-2; size: many; D: -; J: TRBJ1-1; CDR3: CASSLGGKGEAFF; DNA: TGTGCCAGCAGCTTAGGAGGGAAGGGTGAAGCTTTCTTT
V: TRBV7-9; size: many; D: -; J: TRBJ2-1; CDR3: CASSASLAVGFNEQFF; DNA: TGTGCCAGCAGCGCATCACTAGCTGTGGGTTTCAATGAGCAGTTCTTC
V: TRBV4-1; size: few; D: -; J: TRBJ1-1; CDR3: CASSQVPGEAFF; DNA: TGCGCCAGCAGCCAAGTTCCCGGTGAAGCTTTCTTT